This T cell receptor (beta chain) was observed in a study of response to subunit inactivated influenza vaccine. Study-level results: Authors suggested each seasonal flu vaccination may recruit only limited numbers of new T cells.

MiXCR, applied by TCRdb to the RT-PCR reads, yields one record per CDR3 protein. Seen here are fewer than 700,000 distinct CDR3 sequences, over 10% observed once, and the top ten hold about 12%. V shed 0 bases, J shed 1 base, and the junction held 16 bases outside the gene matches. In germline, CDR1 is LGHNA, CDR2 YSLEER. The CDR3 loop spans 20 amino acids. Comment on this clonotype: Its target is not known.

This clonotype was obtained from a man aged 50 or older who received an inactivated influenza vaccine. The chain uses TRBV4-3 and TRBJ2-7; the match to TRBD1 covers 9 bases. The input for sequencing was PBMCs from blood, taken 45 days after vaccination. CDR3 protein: CASSQDLVLYRGRGSYEQYF. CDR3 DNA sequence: TGCGCCAGCAGCCAAGATCTGGTCCTCTACAGGGGGCGCGGGTCCTACGAGCAGTACTTC.